What follows are 17 T cell receptor beta chains derived from one specimen sequenced in a study of shared clonotypes between healthy human individuals. Assay used: immunoSEQ multiplex PCR; TCRdb lists only in-frame clones, some missing. The data hold 600,000 to 750,000 clones, with approximately 77% observed a single time. The sample consisted of memory CD4+ T cells sorted from blood. The sample's subset: CD45RA-negative fraction. Every receptor here comes from a woman in her 30s in good health.

This clone has more than one count but fewer than ten. This rearrangement joins TRBV19 to TRBJ2-3; the match to TRBD1 covers 9 bases. From germline, CDR1 is LNHDA and CDR2 SQIVND (reference sequence). This CDR3 has 14 residues. J was trimmed by 6 bases and V by 10 bases; bases with no gene match: 11. As DNA, the CDR3 is TGTGCCACCCGATTACAGGGGGCGCGGGATACGCAGTATTTT. The encoded protein is CATRLQGARDTQYF. The full variable domain, rest sourced from reference TRBV19 and TRBJ2-3, is DGGITQSPKYLFRKEGQNVTLSCEQNLNHDAMYWYRQDPGQGLRLIYYSQIVNDFQKGDIAEGYSVSREKKESFPLTVTSAQKNPTAFYLCATRLQGARDTQYFGPGTRLTVL.

The chain is built from TRBV5-6 and TRBJ1-1, with 8 positions matching TRBD1. Germline V gene lookup returns CDR1 SGHDT and CDR2 YYEEEE. The CDR3 spans 18 residues. The trim removed 1 base at V and 3 bases at J, leaving 14 bases unmatched. The CDR3 reads CASSLLTAGGTGHTEAFF. CDR3 sequence (DNA): TGTGCCAGCAGCTTGTTAACGGCAGGGGGCACTGGACACACTGAAGCTTTCTTT.

This chain joins TRBV7-8 and TRBJ2-3, with no clear D. The germline gives CDR1 SGHVS, CDR2 FQNEAQ. The CDR3 contains 16 residues. The germline V and J ends were trimmed by 4 bases and 1 base, with 15 bases remaining between them. The CDR3, as DNA: TGTGCCAGCAGCTCGTCCGACCAACGTCGCACAGATACGCAGTATTTT. Encoded protein: CASSSSDQRRTDTQYF.

The V call is TRBV19, the J call TRBJ1-2; 7 nucleotides align to TRBD1. The CDR3 loop spans 14 amino acids. V was pared by 5 bases and J by 2 bases, with 5 bases of the junction left unmatched. Looked up from germline, CDR1 is LNHDA and CDR2 is SQIVND (reference sequence). For the CDR3, the DNA is TGTGCCAGTAGTCCGGGGACAGACAACTATGGCTACACCTTC. It yields the protein CASSPGTDNYGYTF.

This clone was seen more than once but under ten times. J is TRBJ1-4 and V is TRBV25-1, with a tentative D call TRBD1 (6 bases). Trimming removed 5 bases from V and 7 bases from J, with 17 bases in between. CDR1 is MGHDK, CDR2 SYGVNS, per germline. The CDR3 has 15 amino acids. The CDR3 here is CASSLLGGGGEKLFF. The CDR3 nucleotides are TGTGCCAGCAGTCTCCTCGGGGGGGGCGGTGAAAAACTGTTTTTT.

The chain couples TRBV18 to TRBJ2-7; 8 bases match TRBD2. J lost 7 bases, V lost 0 bases, and 11 bases had no gene match. Germline V CDR1 and CDR2: KGHSH, LQKENI. This CDR3 comprises 16 residues. The CDR3 loop reads CASSPPSSGNYVEQYF. The CDR3 DNA reads as TGTGCCAGCTCACCACCGAGTAGCGGGAACTACGTGGAGCAGTACTTC.

The chain joins TRBV6-6 to TRBJ1-4; no clear D gene. CDR3 length: 15 residues. The V gene's germline CDR1 is MNHNY and CDR2 SVGAGI (reference sequence). Trimming cost V 2 bases and J 2 bases, with 9 bases left between them. The CDR3 sequence: CASSYRGRTNEKLFF. In nucleotides, the CDR3 is TGTGCCAGCAGTTACCGTGGGCGGACTAATGAAAAACTGTTTTTT.

The V gene is TRBV19, the J gene TRBJ2-7; 12 bases line up with TRBD2. Germline V gene data show CDR1 as LNHDA and CDR2 as SQIVND (reference sequence). The CDR3 is 14 amino acids. Germline trimming cut 7 bases from V and 2 bases from J; bases unmatched to any gene: 3. DNA of the CDR3: TGTGCCAGTAAGACTAGCGGGAGTACCTACGAGCAGTACTTC. Translating it yields CASKTSGSTYEQYF.

This clone was observed a few times. The CDR3 protein is CASSPPPGWTEAFF. CDR3 in DNA: TGTGCCAGCTCACCTCCGCCAGGGTGGACTGAAGCTTTCTTT. This chain links TRBV18 with TRBJ1-1; a weak D match, TRBD1 (5 bases). This CDR3 is built from 14 residues. Germline CDR1 KGHSH, CDR2 LQKENI. V lost 3 bases, J lost 5 bases, and 13 bases lay in between.

The sample holds a few counts of this clone. The rearrangement uses TRBV5-1 and TRBJ2-7; D call uncertain. CDR1 SGHRS and CDR2 YFSETQ come from the germline V gene. This CDR3 is 15 amino acids long. Trimming took off 0 bases at V and 3 bases at J, with 13 bases between the two ends. The CDR3 loop reads CASSLANEHIYEQYF. CDR3 coding DNA: TGCGCCAGCAGCTTGGCCAACGAACACATCTACGAGCAGTACTTC.

This clone was observed a single time. This chain uses TRBV27 with TRBJ2-5; 8 bases match TRBD2. The CDR3 loop spans 16 amino acids. V lost 8 bases and J lost 5; bases outside the gene matches: 16. CDR1 MNHEY and CDR2 SMNVEV come from the germline V gene (reference sequence). The DNA of the CDR3 is TGTGCCAGCGGGGGGGTGGACGGGAGGGGAGAGGAGACCCAGTACTTC. It is translated as CASGGVDGRGEETQYF.

The J gene is TRBJ2-7, the V gene TRBV11-2; D could derive from TRBD1 or TRBD2 (5 bases each). Trimming left V 1 base short and J 0 bases short, with 13 bases between. The germline CDR1 and CDR2 sequences are SGHAT and FQNNGV. This CDR3 spans 16 amino acids. The CDR3: CASSLVAFGGSYEQYF. The DNA for the CDR3 is TGTGCCAGCAGCTTAGTGGCTTTTGGGGGCTCCTACGAGCAGTACTTC.

This rearrangement joins TRBV14 to TRBJ1-2; D uncertain. The CDR3 totals 16 residues. V was clipped by 0 bases and J by 4 bases, with 15 bases between them. Germline V gene lookup returns CDR1 SGHDN and CDR2 FVKESK. Written as DNA, the CDR3 is TGTGCCAGCAGCCAAGATAGCAGCAGTTGGGGCTATGGCTACACCTTC. This gives the protein CASSQDSSSWGYGYTF.

The CDR3 is CASSLRSQNNEQFF. For the CDR3, the DNA is TGCGCCAGCAGCTTGAGGAGCCAGAACAATGAGCAGTTCTTC. The rearrangement uses TRBV5-1 and TRBJ2-1; D unclear. From germline, CDR1 is SGHRS and CDR2 YFSETQ. Trimming cost V 1 base and J 5 bases, with 10 bases left between them. The CDR3 consists of 14 residues.

This sequence joins TRBV30 and TRBJ2-5; the D call may be TRBD1 or TRBD2 (5 bases each). TRBJ2-7 matches the DNA end more closely, so the J call is doubtful. The germline V gene has CDR1 GTSNPN and CDR2 SVGIG (reference sequence). The CDR3 sequence is 14 residues long. CDR3 region: CAWKPGPQSYEQYF. Written as DNA, the CDR3 is TGTGCCTGGAAGCCGGGACCGCAATCCTACGAGCAGTACTTC.

A note on this clone: Possible read error: a much larger clone is one base away. The sample has other DNA sequences that encode this CDR3 too. V and J are TRBV5-1 and TRBJ1-3, with TRBD1 identical over 9 bases. J gave up 6 bases and V 0 bases, and 4 bases lay outside the gene matches. The CDR3 has 15 residues. Germline CDR1 is SGHRS and CDR2 is YFSETQ. CDR3 DNA: TGCGCCAGCAGCTTGGGGGACAGGGATGCAAACACCATATATTTT. Its translation is CASSLGDRDANTIYF.

This rearrangement joins TRBV6-1 to TRBJ2-3; D perhaps matches TRBD1 (5 bases). The CDR3 covers 15 residues. Trimming took 10 bases from V and 0 from J, leaving 17 bases between them. Germline CDR1 and CDR2: MNHNS and SASEGT. This chain's CDR3 is CATAHGAASTDTQYF. The CDR3 DNA is TGTGCCACAGCCCATGGGGCGGCTAGCACAGATACGCAGTATTTT.